Shown below are 9 T cell receptor beta chains from a single sample sequenced in a study of cytomegalovirus exposure and HLA in healthy donors. Researchers ran the PCR with 60 Vbeta and 13 Jbeta primers. TCRdb's table, derived via immunoSEQ multiplex PCR, lists solely in-frame clones and lacks some. Of around 140,000 clones in the sample, 76% were seen once. The sequencing sample was made of PBMCs. The receptors come from a female donor in good health and CMV-seropositive.

This chain links TRBV6-5 with TRBJ1-1; D possibly corresponds to TRBD1 (6 bases). The germline CDR1 and CDR2 sequences are MNHEY and SVGAGI. The CDR3 is 14 residues long. V was cut by 8 bases and J by 1 base, with 14 bases left in between. The CDR3 nucleotides read TGTGCCAGCTATGTACAGGGCCCGAACACTGAAGCTTTCTTT. Protein sequence: CASYVQGPNTEAFF.

The chain joins TRBV7-7 to TRBJ2-5, with 8 bases aligning to TRBD1. The CDR3 extends over 16 amino acids. The V segment lost 3 bases and the J segment 4 bases; nucleotides outside the gene matches: 10. Germline lookup yields CDR1 SSHAT and CDR2 FNYEAQ (reference sequence). This chain's CDR3 is CASSLHQGASGETQYF. CDR3 sequence (DNA): TGTGCCAGCAGCTTGCATCAGGGGGCGAGTGGAGAGACCCAGTACTTC.

V is TRBV6-6 and J is TRBJ2-1; no clear D gene. The CDR3 is 15 amino acids. CDR1 and CDR2 (germline): MNHNY, SVGAGI (reference sequence). V lost 2 bases and J 4 bases, leaving 12 bases between the germline ends. The DNA of the CDR3 is TGTGCCAGCAGTTACCACACCCCCCAATACAATGAGCAGTTCTTC. Amino acids: CASSYHTPQYNEQFF.

The genes are TRBV4-1 and TRBJ2-7, with 8 bases matching TRBD2. J gave up 0 bases and V 2 bases, and 3 bases lay outside the gene matches. CDR1 and CDR2 (germline): MGHRA, YSYEKL. The CDR3 covers 15 residues. In DNA form, the CDR3 reads TGCGCCAGCAGCCAAAAACTAGCGGACTCCTACGAGCAGTACTTC. It translates to CASSQKLADSYEQYF.

The V call is TRBV5-1, the J call TRBJ2-1; TRBD2 might be the D (6 bases). The CDR3 length is 15 residues. Trimming shortened V by 1 base and J by 5 bases, and 13 bases separated the two germline ends. Germline values: CDR1 SGHRS, CDR2 YFSETQ. The CDR3 loop reads CASSLFVGGDNEQFF. The CDR3 DNA follows: TGCGCCAGCAGCTTGTTTGTTGGCGGGGACAATGAGCAGTTCTTC.

This clone was counted only a few times. The chain recombines TRBV19 with TRBJ1-2, with TRBD1 as a possible D gene (6 bases). The CDR3 is 14 residues long. Per the germline V gene, CDR1 is LNHDA and CDR2 is SQIVND (reference sequence). V was clipped by 10 bases and J by 2 bases, with 17 bases between them. CDR3 sequence reads: CATMRGSGNYGYTF. Written as DNA, the CDR3 is TGTGCCACCATGAGGGGGTCCGGGAACTATGGCTACACCTTC.

The V gene is TRBV19, the J gene TRBJ2-1; 8 positions match TRBD1. This CDR3 contains 13 residues. V lost 5 bases and J lost 9; bases outside the gene matches: 6. Germline V CDR1 and CDR2: LNHDA, SQIVND (reference sequence). The CDR3 DNA sequence: TGTGCCAGTAGTCCAGGGACAGGCATTGAGCAGTTCTTC. Translating gives CASSPGTGIEQFF.

The chain couples TRBV6-5 to TRBJ1-1; D is ambiguous. This CDR3 contains 13 residues. CDR1 is MNHEY and CDR2 is SVGAGI in the germline V gene. V was pared by 7 bases and J by 8 bases, with 17 bases between. The CDR3 bases are TGTGCCAGCATATCCATCCGGGGTTTCGAAGCTTTCTTT. Encoded protein: CASISIRGFEAFF.

This chain links TRBV11-3 with TRBJ2-5, with 7 bases aligning to TRBD2. The J call could be wrong; TRBJ2-7 is a better fit for the DNA end. The V gene's germline CDR1 is SGHNT and CDR2 YENEEA. The CDR3 covers 14 residues. This chain's CDR3 is CASSLGGGSYEQYF. As DNA, the CDR3 is TGTGCCAGCAGCTTAGGCGGGGGTTCCTACGAGCAGTACTTC.